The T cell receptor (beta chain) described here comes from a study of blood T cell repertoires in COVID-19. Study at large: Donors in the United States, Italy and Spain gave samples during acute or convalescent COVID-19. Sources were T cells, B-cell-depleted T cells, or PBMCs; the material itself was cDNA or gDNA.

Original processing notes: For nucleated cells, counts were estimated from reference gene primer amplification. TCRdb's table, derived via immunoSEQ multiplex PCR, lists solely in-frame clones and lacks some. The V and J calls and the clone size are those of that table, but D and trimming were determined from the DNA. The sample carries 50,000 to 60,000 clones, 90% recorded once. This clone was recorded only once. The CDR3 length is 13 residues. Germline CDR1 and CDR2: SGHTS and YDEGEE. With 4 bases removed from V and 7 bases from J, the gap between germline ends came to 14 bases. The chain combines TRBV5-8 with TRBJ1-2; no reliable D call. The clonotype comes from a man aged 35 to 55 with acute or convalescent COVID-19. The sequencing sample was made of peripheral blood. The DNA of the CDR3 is TGTGCCAGCAGCCTCGTGAGGGCCGCTGGCTACACCTTC. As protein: CASSLVRAAGYTF.